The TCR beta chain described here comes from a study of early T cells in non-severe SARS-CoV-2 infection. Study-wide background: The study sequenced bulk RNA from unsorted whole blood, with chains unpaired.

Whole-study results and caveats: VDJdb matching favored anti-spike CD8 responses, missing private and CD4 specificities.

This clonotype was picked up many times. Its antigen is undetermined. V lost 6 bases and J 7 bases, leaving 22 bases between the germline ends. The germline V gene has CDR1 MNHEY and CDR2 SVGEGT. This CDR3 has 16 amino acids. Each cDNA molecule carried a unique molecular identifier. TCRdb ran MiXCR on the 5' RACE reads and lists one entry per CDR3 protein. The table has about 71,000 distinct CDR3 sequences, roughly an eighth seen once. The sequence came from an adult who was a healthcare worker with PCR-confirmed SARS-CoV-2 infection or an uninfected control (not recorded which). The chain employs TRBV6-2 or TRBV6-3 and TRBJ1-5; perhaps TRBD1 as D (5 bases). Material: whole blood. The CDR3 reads CASRLRGGGSWQPQHF. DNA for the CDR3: TGTGCCAGCAGATTGAGAGGCGGGGGGAGTTGGCAGCCCCAGCATTTT.